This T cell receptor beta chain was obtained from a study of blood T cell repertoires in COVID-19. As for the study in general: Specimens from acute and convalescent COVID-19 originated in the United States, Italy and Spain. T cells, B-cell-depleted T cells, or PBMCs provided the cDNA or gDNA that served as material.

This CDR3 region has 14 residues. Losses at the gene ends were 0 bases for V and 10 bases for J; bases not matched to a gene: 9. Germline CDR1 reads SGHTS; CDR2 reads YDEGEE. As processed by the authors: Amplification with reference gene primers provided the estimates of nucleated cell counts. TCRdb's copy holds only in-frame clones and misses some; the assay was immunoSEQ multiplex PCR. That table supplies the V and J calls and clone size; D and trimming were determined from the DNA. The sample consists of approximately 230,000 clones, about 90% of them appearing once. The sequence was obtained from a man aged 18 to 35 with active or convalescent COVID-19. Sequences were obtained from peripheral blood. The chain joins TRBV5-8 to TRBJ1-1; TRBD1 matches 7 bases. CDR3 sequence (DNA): TGTGCCAGCAGCTTGGAGGGGGCCAATCGCGTAGCTTTCTTT. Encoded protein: CASSLEGANRVAFF.